The T cell receptor (beta chain) under discussion was sequenced for a study of cytomegalovirus exposure and HLA in healthy donors. Use of 60 Vbeta and 13 Jbeta primers characterized the PCR. The protocol was immunoSEQ multiplex PCR, while the TCRdb copy is restricted to in-frame clones and leaves out a portion. This table holds about 110,000 clones, approximately 70% found once. The germline V gene encodes CDR1 MDHEN and CDR2 SYDVKM. V trimming: 7 bases; J trimming: 1 base; junction bases outside the gene matches: 8. The CDR3 length is 16 residues. The sequence came from a man aged 40-49 years in good health and CMV-seronegative. The J gene is TRBJ2-2, the V gene TRBV28, with 8 bases lining up with TRBD1. The sequenced sample was PBMCs. In DNA form, the CDR3 reads TGTGCCAGCACCTCACAGGGGGGTTGGAACACCGGGGAGCTGTTTTTT. Translating it yields CASTSQGGWNTGELFF.